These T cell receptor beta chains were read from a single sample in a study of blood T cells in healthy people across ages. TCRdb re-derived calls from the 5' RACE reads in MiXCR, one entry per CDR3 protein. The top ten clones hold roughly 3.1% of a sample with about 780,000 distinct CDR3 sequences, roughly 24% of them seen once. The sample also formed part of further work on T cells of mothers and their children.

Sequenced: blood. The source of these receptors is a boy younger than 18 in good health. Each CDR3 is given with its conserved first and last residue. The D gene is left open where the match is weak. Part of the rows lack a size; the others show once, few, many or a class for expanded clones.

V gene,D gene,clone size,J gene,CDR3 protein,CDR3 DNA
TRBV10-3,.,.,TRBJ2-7,CAITLGPPYEQYF,TGTGCCATCACTCTCGGACCTCCCTACGAGCAGTACTTC
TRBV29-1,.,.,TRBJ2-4,CSVGRLAKNIQYF,TGCAGCGTAGGACGTCTAGCCAAAAACATTCAGTACTTC
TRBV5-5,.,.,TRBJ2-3,CASSYFPSTDTQYF,TGTGCCAGCAGCTACTTCCCCAGCACAGATACGCAGTATTTT
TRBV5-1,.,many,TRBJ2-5,CASSLVGGDETQYF,TGCGCCAGCAGCTTGGTTGGGGGTGATGAGACCCAGTACTTC
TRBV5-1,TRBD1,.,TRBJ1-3,CASSLVGRGSTIYF,TGCGCCAGCAGCTTGGTTGGCAGGGGGAGCACCATATATTTT
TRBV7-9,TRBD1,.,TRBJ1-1,CASSHGTVWNTEAFF,TGTGCCAGCAGCCACGGGACAGTTTGGAACACTGAAGCTTTCTTT
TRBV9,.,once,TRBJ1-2,CASSVDGAGLPDGYTF,TGTGCCAGCAGCGTAGACGGGGCAGGGCTGCCAGATGGCTACACCTTC
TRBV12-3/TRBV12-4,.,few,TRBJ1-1,CASTPPGPEAFF,TGTGCCAGCACGCCACCGGGCCCCGAAGCTTTCTTT
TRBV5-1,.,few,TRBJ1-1,CASKGMSTEAFF,TGCGCCAGCAAGGGGATGAGCACTGAAGCTTTCTTT
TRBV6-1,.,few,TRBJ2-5,CASSATGTRETQYF,TGTGCCAGCAGTGCCACAGGGACTCGGGAGACCCAGTACTTC
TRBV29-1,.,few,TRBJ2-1,CSAQGFDEQFF,TGCAGCGCCCAGGGGTTCGATGAGCAGTTCTTC
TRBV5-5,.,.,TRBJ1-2,CASSLRTAPRDYGYTF,TGTGCCAGCAGCTTGAGGACAGCCCCAAGGGACTATGGCTACACCTTC
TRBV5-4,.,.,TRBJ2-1,CAGSYTGTYNEQFF,TGTGCCGGCAGCTACACAGGGACTTACAATGAGCAGTTCTTC
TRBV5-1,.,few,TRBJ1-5,CASSLGVGRHQPQHF,TGCGCCAGCAGCTTGGGAGTAGGAAGACATCAGCCCCAGCATTTT
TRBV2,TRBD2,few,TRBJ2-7,CASRGEGYEQYF,TGTGCCAGCAGGGGGGAGGGCTACGAGCAGTACTTC
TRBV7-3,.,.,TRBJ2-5,CASSLGTGNQETQYF,TGTGCCAGCAGCTTAGGTACAGGGAACCAAGAGACCCAGTACTTC
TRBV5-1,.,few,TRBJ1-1,CASSSRIMSTEAFF,TGCGCCAGCAGCTCCCGTATTATGAGCACTGAAGCTTTCTTT
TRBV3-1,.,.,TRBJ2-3,CASSQDLALPRDTQYF,TGTGCCAGCAGCCAAGATCTAGCCCTACCACGAGATACGCAGTATTTT
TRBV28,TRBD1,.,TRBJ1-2,CASSLGTTGADGYTF,TGTGCCAGCAGTTTAGGGACCACAGGGGCGGATGGCTACACCTTC
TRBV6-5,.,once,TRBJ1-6,CASTKGKRYNSPLHF,TGTGCCAGCACTAAGGGGAAACGTTATAATTCACCCCTCCACTTT
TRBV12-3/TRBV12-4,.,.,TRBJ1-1,CASSSTPAGMYTEAFF,TGTGCCAGCAGTTCCACCCCGGCAGGAATGTACACTGAAGCTTTCTTT
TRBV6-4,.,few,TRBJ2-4,CASSLRDSPRGNIQYF,TGTGCCAGCAGTCTCCGGGACAGCCCTCGGGGGAACATTCAGTACTTC
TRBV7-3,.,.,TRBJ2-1,CASSLSSHNEQFF,TGTGCCAGCAGCTTAAGCAGCCACAATGAGCAGTTCTTC
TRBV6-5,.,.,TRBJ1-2,CASGRPNRANYGYTF,TGTGCCAGCGGGCGACCCAACAGAGCTAACTATGGCTACACCTTC
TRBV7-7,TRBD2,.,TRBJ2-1,CASSLSPRGAGGRVNGQFF,TGTGCTAGCAGCTTATCCCCCCGGGGAGCGGGGGGGAGGGTGAATGGGCAGTTCTTC
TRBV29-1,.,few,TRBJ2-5,CSVEDLPGEETQYF,TGCAGCGTTGAAGATCTCCCAGGGGAAGAGACCCAGTACTTC
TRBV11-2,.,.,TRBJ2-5,CASSFNGGQETQYF,TGTGCCAGCAGCTTTAACGGGGGGCAGGAGACCCAGTACTTC
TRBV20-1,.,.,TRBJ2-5,CSALGSFRRETQYF,TGCAGTGCCCTGGGGTCCTTCAGACGGGAGACCCAGTACTTC
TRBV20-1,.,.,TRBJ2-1,CSARELAGSYNEQFF,TGCAGTGCTAGAGAGTTGGCGGGGTCCTACAATGAGCAGTTCTTC
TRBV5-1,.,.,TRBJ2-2,CASSRIANTGELFF,TGCGCCAGCAGCCGGATTGCGAACACCGGGGAGCTGTTTTTT
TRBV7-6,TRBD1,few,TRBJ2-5,CASSPVQGPSRETQYF,TGTGCCAGCAGCCCGGTACAGGGGCCTAGCCGAGAGACCCAGTACTTC
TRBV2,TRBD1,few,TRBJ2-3,CASSDRQGADTQYF,TGTGCCAGCAGTGACCGACAGGGGGCGGATACGCAGTATTTT
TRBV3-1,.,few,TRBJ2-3,CASRLTAQGTDTQYF,TGTGCCAGCAGGCTGACGGCTCAAGGCACAGATACGCAGTATTTT
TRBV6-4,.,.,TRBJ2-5,CASSDSRETQYF,TGTGCCAGCAGTGACTCGAGAGAGACCCAGTACTTC